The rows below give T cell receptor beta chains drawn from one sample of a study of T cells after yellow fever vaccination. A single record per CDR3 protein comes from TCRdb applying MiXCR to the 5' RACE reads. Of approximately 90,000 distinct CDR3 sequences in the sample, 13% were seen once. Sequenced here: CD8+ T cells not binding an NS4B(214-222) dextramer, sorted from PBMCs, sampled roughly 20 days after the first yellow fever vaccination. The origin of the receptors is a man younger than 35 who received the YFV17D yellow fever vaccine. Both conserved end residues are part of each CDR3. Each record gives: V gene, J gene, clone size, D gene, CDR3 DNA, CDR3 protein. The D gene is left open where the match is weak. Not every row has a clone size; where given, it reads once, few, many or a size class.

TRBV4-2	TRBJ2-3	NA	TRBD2	TGTGCCAGCAGCCAAGAAGCGGGGGGCACTAGCACAGATACGCAGTATTTT	CASSQEAGGTSTDTQYF
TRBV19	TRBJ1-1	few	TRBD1	TGTGCCGCATCGACAGGGCCGAACACTGAAGCTTTCTTT	CAASTGPNTEAFF
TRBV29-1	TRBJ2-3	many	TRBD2	TGCAGCGTCCCGGGACTAGCGGGGGAAGATACGCAGTATTTT	CSVPGLAGEDTQYF
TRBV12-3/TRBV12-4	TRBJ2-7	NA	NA	TGTGCCAGCAGTGTGACAGGCGCCTACGAGCAGTACTTC	CASSVTGAYEQYF
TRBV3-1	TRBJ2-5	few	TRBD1	TGTGCCAGCAGCCAAGCCGACAGGGTCGAGACCCAGTACTTC	CASSQADRVETQYF
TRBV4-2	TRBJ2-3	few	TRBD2	TGTGCCAGCAGCCAAGACCCCAGCGGGGGGGCAGATACGCAGTATTTT	CASSQDPSGGADTQYF
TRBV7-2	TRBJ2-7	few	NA	TGTGCCAGCAGCTTTCTTGCGGGGAGGTACGAGCAGTACTTC	CASSFLAGRYEQYF
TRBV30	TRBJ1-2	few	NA	TGTGCCTGGAGTGTGGGACCGATCAACTATGGCTACACCTTC	CAWSVGPINYGYTF
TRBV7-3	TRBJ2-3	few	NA	TGTGCCAGCAGCTCTTGGAGTGGCGGCACAGATACGCAGTATTTT	CASSSWSGGTDTQYF
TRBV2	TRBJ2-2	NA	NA	TGTGCCAGCAGAGACACAGGAGACGGGGAGCTGTTTTTT	CASRDTGDGELFF
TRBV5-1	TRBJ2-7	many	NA	TGCGCCAGCAGGGTGGACGGCTACTACGAGCAGTACTTC	CASRVDGYYEQYF
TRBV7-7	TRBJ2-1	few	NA	TGTGCCAGCAGCTTAGAAGCGACCCTATACAATGAGCAGTTCTTC	CASSLEATLYNEQFF
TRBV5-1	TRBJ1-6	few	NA	TGCGCCAGCAGCTTCACAGGACTTAATTCACCCCTCCACTTT	CASSFTGLNSPLHF
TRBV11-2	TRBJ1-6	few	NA	TGTGCCAGCAGCTTAGCCGGGAGCAATTCACCCCTCCACTTT	CASSLAGSNSPLHF
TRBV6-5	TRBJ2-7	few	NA	TGTGCCAGCAGTTCCCGTTGGGGGAGCTCCTACGAGCAGTACTTC	CASSSRWGSSYEQYF
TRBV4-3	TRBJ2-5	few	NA	TGCGCCAGCAGCCAAGTGGGACAAGAGACCCAGTACTTC	CASSQVGQETQYF
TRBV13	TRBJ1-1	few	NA	TGTGCCAGCAGCCCGGGGGCAGGGAGGTGGCACACTGAAGCTTTCTTT	CASSPGAGRWHTEAFF
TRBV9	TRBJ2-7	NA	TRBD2	TGTGCCAGCAGCTCCCGACTAGCCGTCGTTCGATACGAGCAGTACTTC	CASSSRLAVVRYEQYF
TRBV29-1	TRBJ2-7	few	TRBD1	TGCAGCGTAATTAGCCGGGACAGGGGTTACGAGCAGTACTTC	CSVISRDRGYEQYF
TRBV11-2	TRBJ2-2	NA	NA	TGTGCCAGCAGCTCAGATTACAGGGTCTCGGCGAACACCGGGGAGCTGTTTTTT	CASSSDYRVSANTGELFF
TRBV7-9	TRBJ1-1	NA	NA	TGTGCCAGCAGCTTAGTTGTGAGGAACACTGAAGCTTTCTTT	CASSLVVRNTEAFF
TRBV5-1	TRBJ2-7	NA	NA	TGCGCCAGCAGCTTGAGTGGGGGATTCTACGAGCAGTACTTC	CASSLSGGFYEQYF
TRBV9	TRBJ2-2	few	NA	TGTGCCAGCAGCGTAGATGGTTCCGACGGGGAGCTGTTTTTT	CASSVDGSDGELFF
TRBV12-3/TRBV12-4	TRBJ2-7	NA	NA	TGTGCCAGCAGTTCACAAGGGTACGAGCAGTACTTC	CASSSQGYEQYF
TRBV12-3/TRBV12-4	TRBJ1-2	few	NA	TGTGCCAGCACTCCGGGCGGGGGGCTTGGCTACACCTTC	CASTPGGGLGYTF
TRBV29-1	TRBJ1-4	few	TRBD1	TGCAGCGTTGAAGATCATTCACAGGGGTTAGGTGAAAAACTGTTTTTT	CSVEDHSQGLGEKLFF
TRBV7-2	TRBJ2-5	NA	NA	TGTGCCAGCAGCCAAGATGGGGGCGCGACCCAGTACTTC	CASSQDGGATQYF
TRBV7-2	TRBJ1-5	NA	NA	TGTGCCAGCAGCTCCCCCCACAGCAATCAGCCCCAGCATTTT	CASSSPHSNQPQHF
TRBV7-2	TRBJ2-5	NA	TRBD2	TGTGCCAGCAGCTCCTCGGGAGGGACGATCGAGACCCAGTACTTC	CASSSSGGTIETQYF